This T cell receptor (beta chain) was obtained from a study of cytomegalovirus exposure and HLA in healthy donors. Study conclusions and caveats: Among immune exposure information, only CMV serostatus was available. In a later analysis, a missense DCLRE1C variant was linked to TCR beta V- and J-gene trimming.

It was with 60 Vbeta and 13 Jbeta primers that the PCR ran. Measured with immunoSEQ multiplex PCR; TCRdb has only the in-frame clones, and not every one. This table has 150,000 or so clones, around 79% appearing once. A few counts support this clone. Its antigen is not identified. Germline CDR1 is SSHAT and CDR2 is FNYEAQ (reference sequence). Trimming took off 4 bases at V and 5 bases at J, with 8 bases between the two ends. This CDR3 region has 13 residues. The sample taken for sequencing was PBMCs. The receptor's source is a man aged 40-50 years in good health and CMV-seropositive. The genes are TRBV7-7 and TRBJ2-2; TRBD1 might be the D (6 bases). The chain's CDR3 is CASSYQGTGELFF. In nucleotides, the CDR3 is TGTGCCAGCAGCTATCAGGGGACCGGGGAGCTGTTTTTT. Combining the CDR3 with reference TRBV7-7 and TRBJ2-2 gives the whole variable domain GAGVSQSPRYKVTKRGQDVTLRCDPISSHATLYWYQQALGQGPEFLTYFNYEAQPDKSGLPSDRFSAERPEGSISTLTIQRTEQRDSAMYRCASSYQGTGELFFGEGSRLTVL.